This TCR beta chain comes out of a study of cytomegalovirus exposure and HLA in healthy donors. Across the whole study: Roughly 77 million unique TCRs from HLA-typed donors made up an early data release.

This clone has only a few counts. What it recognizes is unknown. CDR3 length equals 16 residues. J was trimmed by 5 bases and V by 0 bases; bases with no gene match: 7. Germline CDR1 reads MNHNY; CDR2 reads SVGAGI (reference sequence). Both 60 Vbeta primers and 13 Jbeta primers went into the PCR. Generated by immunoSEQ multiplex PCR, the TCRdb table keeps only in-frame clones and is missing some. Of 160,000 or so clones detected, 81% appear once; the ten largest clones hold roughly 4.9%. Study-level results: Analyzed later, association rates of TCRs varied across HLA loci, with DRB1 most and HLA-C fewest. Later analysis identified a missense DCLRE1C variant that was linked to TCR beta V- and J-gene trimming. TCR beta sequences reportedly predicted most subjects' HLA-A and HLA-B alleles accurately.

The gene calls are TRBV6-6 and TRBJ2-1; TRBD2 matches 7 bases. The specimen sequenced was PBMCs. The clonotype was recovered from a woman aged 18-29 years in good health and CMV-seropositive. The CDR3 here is CASSYSSGNYDNEQFF. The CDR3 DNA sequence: TGTGCCAGCAGTTACTCGAGCGGGAATTACGACAATGAGCAGTTCTTC.